Presented here are 21 T cell receptor beta chains from one specimen sequenced in a study of shared clonotypes between healthy human individuals. TCRdb's table, derived via immunoSEQ multiplex PCR, lists solely in-frame clones and lacks some. The sample contains more than 1,200,000 clones, just under 99% of which appear only once. Input material: naive CD4+ T cells sorted from blood. Subset specified: CD45RA+ positively selected. These receptors came from a man between 25 and 39 years old in good health.

This chain links TRBV9 with TRBJ2-1; no firm D call. The germline V gene has CDR1 SGDLS and CDR2 YYNGEE. CDR3 length equals 18 residues. V was shortened by 0 bases and J by 5 bases, with 21 bases between the two germline ends. The chain's CDR3 is CASSVDSRPHPLHNEQFF. The CDR3 DNA sequence: TGTGCCAGCAGCGTAGACAGTAGACCCCACCCTTTACACAATGAGCAGTTCTTC.

V is TRBV5-1 and J is TRBJ2-3, with TRBD1 identical over 7 bases. V lost 4 bases and J lost 0; bases outside the gene matches: 11. Germline values: CDR1 SGHRS, CDR2 YFSETQ. CDR3 length: 17 amino acids. The CDR3 coding sequence is TGCGCCAGCAGCCCACGGACAGGACGATCTAGCACAGATACGCAGTATTTT. Encoded protein: CASSPRTGRSSTDTQYF.

Notes on this clone: This specimen includes other DNA sequences encoding the same CDR3. The J gene is TRBJ2-7, the V gene TRBV7-2, with a weak D call TRBD2 (5 bases). Per the germline V gene, CDR1 is SGHTA and CDR2 is FQGNSA. The CDR3 is 15 residues long. Trimming cost V 1 base and J 0 bases, with 10 bases left between them. CDR3 DNA: TGTGCCAGCAGCTTAGTCGTCGGAGGCTCCTACGAGCAGTACTTC. This encodes CASSLVVGGSYEQYF.

Regarding this clone: A read error may account for a junction end that differs from germline. The V call is TRBV5-6, the J call TRBJ2-1; 9 bases are a match to TRBD1. Germline CDR1 reads SGHDT; CDR2 reads YYEEEE. This CDR3 comprises 13 residues. The CDR3 nucleotides are TGTGCCAGCAGCCCTAAAAGATCCGGGACAGGGATCTTC. Its protein is CASSPKRSGTGIF.

The chain combines TRBV18 with TRBJ2-7; D is undetermined. V was pared by 5 bases and J by 2 bases, with 13 bases between. The germline CDR1 and CDR2 sequences are KGHSH and LQKENI. This CDR3 has 14 residues. CDR3 sequence: CASSGSSRTYEQYF. The CDR3 DNA reads as TGTGCCAGCTCAGGATCCAGCCGCACCTACGAGCAGTACTTC.

The chain joins TRBV5-5 to TRBJ1-2, with D hard to call. Germline V gene lookup returns CDR1 SGHKS and CDR2 YYEKEE (reference sequence). The CDR3 totals 15 residues. V lost 4 bases and J 3 bases, leaving 16 bases between the germline ends. The CDR3 sequence is CASSPQSPGDYGYTF. The CDR3 nucleotides read TGTGCCAGCAGCCCCCAGAGTCCAGGCGACTATGGCTACACCTTC.

CDR3 in DNA: TGTGCCAGCAGCCCTCGGAGTCGTGCCGGGGAGCTGTTTTTT. Translating it yields CASSPRSRAGELFF. The rearrangement links TRBV7-9 to TRBJ2-2, with D uncertain. V was clipped by 5 bases and J by 6 bases, with 13 bases between them. From germline, CDR1 is SEHNR and CDR2 FQNEAQ (reference sequence). CDR3 length: 14 residues.

The chain joins TRBV28 to TRBJ2-7; D is possibly TRBD1 (6 bases). This CDR3 region has 16 residues. Germline-derived CDR1 and CDR2 are MDHEN and SYDVKM. V was pared by 4 bases and J by 1 base, with 17 bases between. CDR3 nucleotides: TGTGCCAGCAGTTATGTTAGGGACACCTTTTCCTACGAGCAGTACTTC. It yields the protein CASSYVRDTFSYEQYF.

V usage is TRBV6-6 and J usage is TRBJ2-7; D is possibly TRBD2 (6 bases). From germline, CDR1 is MNHNY and CDR2 SVGAGI (reference sequence). The germline V and J ends were trimmed by 4 bases and 4 bases, with 17 bases remaining between them. The CDR3 is 15 residues long. CDR3: CASSSFGSTKYEQYF. CDR3 coding DNA: TGTGCCAGCAGTTCCTTCGGGAGTACCAAGTACGAGCAGTACTTC.

A single count supports this clone. The chain couples TRBV7-3 to TRBJ2-3, with D perhaps being TRBD1 or TRBD2 (5 bases each). Trimming removed 2 bases from V and 1 base from J, with 16 bases in between. The CDR3 is 17 amino acids. Looked up from germline, CDR1 is SGHTA and CDR2 is FQGTGA. CDR3 amino acids: CASSLVSGSGGTDTQYF. CDR3 in DNA: TGTGCCAGCAGCTTAGTTTCAGGGTCCGGGGGCACAGATACGCAGTATTTT.

The chain combines TRBV19 with TRBJ2-2; TRBD2 is a possible D gene (6 bases). V lost 4 bases to trimming and J lost 4 bases, with 10 bases between them. CDR1 and CDR2 (germline): LNHDA, SQIVND (reference sequence). The CDR3 runs to 14 residues. CDR3 sequence: CASSTGDFTGELFF. The CDR3 DNA sequence: TGTGCCAGTAGTACCGGGGACTTCACCGGGGAGCTGTTTTTT.

To note about this clone: Its ends do not fully match the called genes, so a read error is possible. The chain joins TRBV5-1 to TRBJ1-4; D is uncertain. This CDR3 spans 15 amino acids. The germline V gene has CDR1 SGHRS and CDR2 YFSETQ. The CDR3 sequence: CASSLDGWRNEKLFF. The CDR3 DNA sequence: TGCGCCAGCAGTTTGGACGGGTGGAGAAATGAAAAACTGTTTTTT. Full variable domain (missing parts from reference TRBV5-1 and TRBJ1-4): KAGVTQTPRYLIKTRGQQVTLSCSPISGHRSVSWYQQTPGQGLQFLFEYFSETQRNKGNFPGRFSGRQFSNSRSEMNVSTLELGDSALYLCASSLDGWRNEKLFFGSGTQLSVL.

The CDR3 sequence is CASTADRGNTGELFF. CDR3 in DNA: TGTGCCAGCACCGCAGATCGTGGGAACACCGGGGAGCTGTTTTTT. The chain recombines TRBV2 with TRBJ2-2; D gene uncertain. This CDR3 is 15 amino acids long. Deletions cut 7 bases from V and 1 base from J, with 13 bases between. The germline gives CDR1 SNHLY, CDR2 FYNNEI.

This chain uses TRBV5-1 with TRBJ2-1; the match to TRBD2 covers 8 bases. Losses at the gene ends were 6 bases for V and 6 bases for J; bases not matched to a gene: 20. There are 18 residues in the CDR3. Germline values: CDR1 SGHRS, CDR2 YFSETQ. CDR3 nucleotide sequence: TGCGCCAGCATGCGCGCAGAATTTTTCGGGAGGGCCTCCAATGAGCAGTTCTTC. It specifies CASMRAEFFGRASNEQFF.

This chain joins TRBV5-1 and TRBJ2-7, with 10 bases that match TRBD1. The germline gives CDR1 SGHRS, CDR2 YFSETQ. Trimming at V came to 0 bases and at J to 4 bases, leaving 7 bases not matched to a gene. The CDR3 contains 16 residues. The CDR3 coding sequence is TGCGCCAGCAGCTTGGCCCTTGACAGGGGGCATTACGAGCAGTACTTC. Translating gives CASSLALDRGHYEQYF.

This chain uses TRBV11-1 with TRBJ2-1; D may be TRBD2 (5 bases). The CDR3 length is 13 residues. The ends were cut back, 6 bases at V and 5 bases at J, with 11 bases in the middle. Looked up from germline, CDR1 is SGHAT and CDR2 is FQDESV (reference sequence). CDR3 protein: CASSPLANNEQFF. The DNA of the CDR3 is TGTGCCAGCAGTCCGCTAGCCAACAATGAGCAGTTCTTC. Complete variable domain (other parts from reference TRBV11-1 and TRBJ2-1): EAEVAQSPRYKITEKSQAVAFWCDPISGHATLYWYRQILGQGPELLVQFQDESVVDDSQLPKDRFSAERLKGVDSTLKIQPAELGDSAMYLCASSPLANNEQFFGPGTRLTVL.

This rearrangement joins TRBV27 to TRBJ1-2, with D possibly being TRBD1 (6 bases). CDR3 length: 13 amino acids. V was cut by 3 bases and J by 7 bases, with 12 bases left in between. Germline CDR1 MNHEY, CDR2 SMNVEV (reference sequence). This chain's CDR3 is CASSFRGAGGYTF. The CDR3, as DNA: TGTGCCAGCAGTTTTCGGGGGGCGGGTGGCTACACCTTC.

V usage is TRBV6-1 and J usage is TRBJ2-1; 13 nucleotides line up with TRBD2. Germline V gene sequence: CDR1 MNHNS, CDR2 SASEGT. With V trimmed by 4 bases and J by 7 bases, 13 bases remained unmatched. CDR3 length: 18 residues. CDR3 amino acids: CASSAPGTSGNWRNEQFF. CDR3 sequence (DNA): TGTGCCAGCAGTGCCCCCGGGACTAGCGGGAATTGGAGGAATGAGCAGTTCTTC.

The rearrangement links TRBV6-5 to TRBJ1-5; no clear D gene. Trimming took 9 bases from V and 7 from J, leaving 16 bases between them. The CDR3 covers 13 residues. CDR1 and CDR2 from the germline V gene are MNHEY and SVGAGI. CDR3 DNA: TGTGCCAGTTCGGGCGCCCCAAGGCAGCCCCAGCATTTT. As protein: CASSGAPRQPQHF.

This clone appeared once. The chain employs TRBV7-2 and TRBJ2-1, with D unresolved. Trimming removed 1 base from V and 0 bases from J, with 19 bases in between. This CDR3 is 19 amino acids long. Germline CDR1 is SGHTA and CDR2 is FQGNSA. CDR3 DNA: TGTGCCAGCAGCTTAGTCCCTATAGGATCTAGGAGCTCCTACAATGAGCAGTTCTTC. The encoded protein is CASSLVPIGSRSSYNEQFF.

The CDR3 sequence is CASSSTGWNTEAFF. The CDR3 DNA sequence: TGTGCCAGCAGCTCGACAGGGTGGAACACTGAAGCTTTCTTT. The V gene is TRBV28, the J gene TRBJ1-1, with 7 positions matching TRBD1. CDR3 size: 14 residues. The germline CDR1 and CDR2 sequences are MDHEN and SYDVKM. Unmatched junction bases numbered 5, after V lost 6 bases and J lost 1 base.